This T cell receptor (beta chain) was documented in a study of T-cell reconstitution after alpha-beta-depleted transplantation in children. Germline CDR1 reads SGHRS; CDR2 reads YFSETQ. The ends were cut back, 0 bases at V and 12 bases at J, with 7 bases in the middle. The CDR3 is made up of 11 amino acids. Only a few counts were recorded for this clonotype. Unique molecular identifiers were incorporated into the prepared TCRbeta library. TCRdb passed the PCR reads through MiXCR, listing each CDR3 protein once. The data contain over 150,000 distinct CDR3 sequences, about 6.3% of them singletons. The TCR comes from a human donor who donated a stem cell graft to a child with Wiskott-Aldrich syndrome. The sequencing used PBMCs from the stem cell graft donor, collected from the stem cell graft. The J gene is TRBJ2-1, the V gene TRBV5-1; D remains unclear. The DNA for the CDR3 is TGCGCCAGCAGCTTGGATCGGGTGCAGTTCTTC. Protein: CASSLDRVQFF.